This T cell receptor (beta chain) is from a study of T-cell reconstitution after alpha-beta-depleted transplantation in children. A TCRbeta library incorporating unique molecular identifiers was prepared. TCRdb passed the PCR reads through MiXCR, listing each CDR3 protein once. The repertoire holds a few hundred thousand distinct CDR3 sequences, with under 13% as singletons. V lost 2 bases and J lost 4; bases outside the gene matches: 8. CDR1 is LGHNA and CDR2 is YSLEER in the germline V gene. The CDR3 extends over 15 amino acids. The rearrangement links TRBV4-3 to TRBJ2-7; 7 bases are a match to TRBD1. The clonotype comes from a human donor who donated a stem cell graft to a child with acute lymphoblastic leukemia. Sequenced material: PBMCs from the stem cell graft donor, taken from the stem cell graft. CDR3 residues: CASSQFWDRGYEQYF. DNA of the CDR3: TGCGCCAGCAGCCAATTTTGGGACAGAGGATACGAGCAGTACTTC.